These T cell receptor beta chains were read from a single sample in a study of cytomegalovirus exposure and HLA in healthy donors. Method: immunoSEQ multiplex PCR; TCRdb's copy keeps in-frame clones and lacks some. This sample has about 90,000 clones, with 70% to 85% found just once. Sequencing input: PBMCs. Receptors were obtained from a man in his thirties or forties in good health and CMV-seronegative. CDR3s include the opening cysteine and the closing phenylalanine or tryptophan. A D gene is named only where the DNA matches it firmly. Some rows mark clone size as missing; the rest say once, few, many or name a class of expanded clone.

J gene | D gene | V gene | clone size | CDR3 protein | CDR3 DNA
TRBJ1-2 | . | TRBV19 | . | CASSIVTEIYGYTF | TGTGCCAGTAGTATAGTTACAGAGATCTATGGCTACACCTTC
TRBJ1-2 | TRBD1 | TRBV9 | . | CASSVTDRPYGYTF | TGTGCCAGCAGCGTAACGGACAGGCCGTATGGCTACACCTTC
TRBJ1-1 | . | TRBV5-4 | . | CASSSTENTEAFF | TGTGCCAGCAGCTCTACAGAGAACACTGAAGCTTTCTTT
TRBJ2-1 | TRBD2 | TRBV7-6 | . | CASSPRRTSGAPLGEQFF | TGTGCCAGCAGCCCCCGGCGGACTAGCGGGGCCCCCCTCGGTGAGCAGTTCTTC
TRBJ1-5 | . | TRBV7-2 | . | CASSSHSNQPQHF | TGTGCCAGCAGTTCCCATAGCAATCAGCCCCAGCATTTT
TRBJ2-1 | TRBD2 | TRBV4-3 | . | CASSQVAGGSYNEQFF | TGCGCCAGCAGCCAGGTAGCGGGGGGGTCCTACAATGAGCAGTTCTTC
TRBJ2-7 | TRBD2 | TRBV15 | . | CATSESGGDSYEQYF | TGTGCCACCAGCGAGAGCGGGGGGGACTCCTACGAGCAGTACTTC
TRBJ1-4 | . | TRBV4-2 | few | CASSQNRDILFF | TGTGCCAGCAGCCAAAATCGGGACATACTGTTTTTT
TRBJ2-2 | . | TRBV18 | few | CASSPETSGVTNTGELFF | TGTGCCAGCTCACCAGAAACTTCAGGGGTAACGAACACCGGGGAGCTGTTTTTT
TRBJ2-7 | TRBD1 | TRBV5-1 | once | CASSHQTGVEQYF | TGCGCCAGCAGCCATCAGACAGGGGTCGAGCAGTACTTC
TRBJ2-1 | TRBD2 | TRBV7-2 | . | CASSSEVASGVLGGQFF | TGTGCCAGCAGCTCAGAGGTTGCTAGCGGGGTTCTCGGCGGGCAGTTCTTC
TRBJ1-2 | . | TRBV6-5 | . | CASHFRNNYGYTF | TGTGCCAGCCATTTCAGGAATAACTATGGCTACACCTTC
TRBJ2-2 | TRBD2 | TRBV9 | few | CASSQGGGLSTGELFF | TGTGCCAGCAGCCAGGGCGGGGGGCTAAGCACCGGGGAGCTGTTTTTT
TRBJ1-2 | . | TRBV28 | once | CASSFGWGYTF | TGTGCCAGCAGTTTCGGTTGGGGCTACACCTTC
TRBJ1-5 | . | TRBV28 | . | CASSLRGRSNQPQHF | TGTGCCAGCAGCCTCAGGGGTAGGAGCAATCAGCCCCAGCATTTT
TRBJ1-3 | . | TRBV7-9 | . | CASSISGVDSGNTIYF | TGTGCCAGCAGTATTTCAGGGGTCGACTCTGGAAACACCATATATTTT
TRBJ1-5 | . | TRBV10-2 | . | CASSESTGRGFQPQHF | TGCGCCAGCAGTGAGTCGACGGGGCGGGGGTTTCAGCCCCAGCATTTT
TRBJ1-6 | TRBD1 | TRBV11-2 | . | CASSSPRDRRESPLHF | TGTGCCAGCAGCTCACCCCGGGACAGAAGAGAGTCACCCCTCCACTTT
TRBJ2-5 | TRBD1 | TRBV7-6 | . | CASSPPDREGETQYF | TGTGCCAGCAGCCCTCCCGACAGGGAAGGCGAGACCCAGTACTTC
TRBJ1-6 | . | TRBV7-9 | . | CASSLDRDNSPLHF | TGTGCCAGCAGTTTAGACAGAGATAATTCACCCCTCCACTTT
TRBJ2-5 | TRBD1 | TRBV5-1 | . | CASSLRGRFTDQETQYF | TGCGCCAGCAGCCTCAGGGGGCGATTCACGGACCAAGAGACCCAGTACTTC
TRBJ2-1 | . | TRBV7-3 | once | CASSLDSGLQHNEQFF | TGTGCCAGCAGCTTAGATTCGGGACTCCAACACAATGAGCAGTTCTTC
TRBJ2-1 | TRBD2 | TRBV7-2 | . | CASSLGSGGALEQFF | TGTGCCAGCAGCTTAGGTAGCGGGGGGGCTCTTGAGCAGTTCTTC
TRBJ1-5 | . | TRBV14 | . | CASSQDRSNQPQHF | TGTGCCAGCAGCCAAGACAGGAGCAATCAGCCCCAGCATTTT
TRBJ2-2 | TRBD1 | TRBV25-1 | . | CASSEGQGDTGELFF | TGTGCCAGCAGTGAAGGGCAGGGGGACACCGGGGAGCTGTTTTTT
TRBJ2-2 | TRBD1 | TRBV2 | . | CASMADRGGTGELFF | TGTGCCAGCATGGCGGACAGGGGTGGAACCGGGGAGCTGTTTTTT
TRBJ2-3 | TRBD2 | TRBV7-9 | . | CASRRGLAATDTQYF | TGTGCCAGCAGACGAGGACTAGCGGCCACAGATACGCAGTATTTT
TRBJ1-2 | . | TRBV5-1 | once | CASSLEPGVNYGYTF | TGCGCCAGCAGCTTGGAACCAGGGGTTAACTATGGCTACACCTTC